The 7 T cell receptor beta chains given below trace back to one sample, sequenced in a study of OX40 agonist ivuxolimab in advanced cancers. Sequencing was performed with immunoSEQ multiplex PCR; in TCRdb, only in-frame clones are kept and a portion is missing. The data contain some 66,000 clones, almost 85% of them singletons. This material consisted of CD4+ or CD8+ T cells sorted from blood, taken in a trial of the OX40 agonist ivuxolimab. The receptors here all came from an adult with an advanced solid tumor such as melanoma, head and neck, liver or kidney cancer.

In nucleotides, the CDR3 is TGTGCCAGCAGTCCCGGGACTCTGGACCACAATGAGCAGTTCTTC. Translated, it gives CASSPGTLDHNEQFF. The chain employs TRBV28 and TRBJ2-1, with D perhaps matching TRBD2 (6 bases). Germline V gene data show CDR1 as MDHEN and CDR2 as SYDVKM. The CDR3 runs to 15 residues. Between the trimmed V and J ends, which lost 5 bases and 5 bases, there was a span of 16 bases.

V gene TRBV28 combines with J gene TRBJ1-4; D remains ambiguous. Germline CDR1 MDHEN, CDR2 SYDVKM. The CDR3 is made up of 11 amino acids. Between the trimmed V and J ends, which lost 9 bases and 6 bases, there was a span of 8 bases. DNA of the CDR3: TGTGCCAGTGCTGGGGATGAAAAACTGTTTTTT. Its protein product is CASAGDEKLFF.

V is TRBV4-3 and J is TRBJ2-7; the match to TRBD1 covers 9 bases. CDR3 length: 16 amino acids. The germline CDR1 and CDR2 sequences are LGHNA and YSLEER. Trimming took 4 bases from V and 5 from J; bases not matched to a gene: 12. The chain's CDR3 is CASSPPPGTGKHEQYF. In DNA form, the CDR3 reads TGCGCCAGCAGCCCACCTCCCGGGACAGGGAAGCACGAGCAGTACTTC.

The rearrangement joins TRBV7-9 to TRBJ2-2; D is unclear. The germline gives CDR1 SEHNR, CDR2 FQNEAQ (reference sequence). This CDR3 region has 17 residues. V lost 5 bases and J lost 2, with 18 bases in between. DNA for the CDR3: TGTGCCAGCAGCAGACGCGCCCAGCTATCCAACACCGGGGAGCTGTTTTTT. Amino acid sequence: CASSRRAQLSNTGELFF.

The gene calls are TRBV21-1 and TRBJ2-5. TRBV21-1 corresponds to a pseudogene. The CDR3 contains 16 residues. The chain's CDR3 is CASSRRDGHLQETQYF. The CDR3 coding sequence is TGTGCCAGCAGCAGAAGGGACGGACACCTCCAAGAGACCCAGTACTTC.

This clone came up a few times. CDR3 DNA: TGTGCCAGCAGCTTAGGGGAAGTCTCCGAGCAGTACGTC. Encoded protein: CASSLGEVSEQYV. This chain links TRBV7-6 with TRBJ2-7; no definite D call. V was cut by 1 base and J by 6 bases, with 10 bases left in between. The CDR3 runs 13 residues. The germline CDR1 and CDR2 sequences are SGHVS and FNYEAQ.

This clone turned up a few times. The chain links TRBV2 to TRBJ2-7; tentative D call: TRBD1 (6 bases). V shed 8 bases and J shed 1 base, with 21 bases lying between them. The CDR3 contains 16 residues. Germline values: CDR1 SNHLY, CDR2 FYNNEI. The chain's CDR3 is CASVLSRGSSSYEQYF. CDR3 bases: TGTGCCAGCGTGCTCAGCAGGGGATCCTCGTCCTACGAGCAGTACTTC.